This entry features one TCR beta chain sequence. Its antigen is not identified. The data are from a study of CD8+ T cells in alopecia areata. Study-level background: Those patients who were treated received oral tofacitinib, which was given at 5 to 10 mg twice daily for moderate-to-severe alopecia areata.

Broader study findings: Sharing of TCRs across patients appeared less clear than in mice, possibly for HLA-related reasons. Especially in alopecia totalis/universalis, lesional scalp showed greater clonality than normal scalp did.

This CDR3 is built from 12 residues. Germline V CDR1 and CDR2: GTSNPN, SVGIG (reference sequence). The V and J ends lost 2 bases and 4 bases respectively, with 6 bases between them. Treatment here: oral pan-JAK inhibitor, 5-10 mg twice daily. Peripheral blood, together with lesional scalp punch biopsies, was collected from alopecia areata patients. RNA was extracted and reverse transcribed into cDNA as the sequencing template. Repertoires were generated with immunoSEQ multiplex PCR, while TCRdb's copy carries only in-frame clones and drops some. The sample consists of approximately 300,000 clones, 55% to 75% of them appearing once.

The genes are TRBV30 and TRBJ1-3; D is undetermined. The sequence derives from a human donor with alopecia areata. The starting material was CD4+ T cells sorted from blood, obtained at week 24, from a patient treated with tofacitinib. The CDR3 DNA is TGTGCCTGGAGTCCATGGGGAAACACCATATATTTT. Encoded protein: CAWSPWGNTIYF.